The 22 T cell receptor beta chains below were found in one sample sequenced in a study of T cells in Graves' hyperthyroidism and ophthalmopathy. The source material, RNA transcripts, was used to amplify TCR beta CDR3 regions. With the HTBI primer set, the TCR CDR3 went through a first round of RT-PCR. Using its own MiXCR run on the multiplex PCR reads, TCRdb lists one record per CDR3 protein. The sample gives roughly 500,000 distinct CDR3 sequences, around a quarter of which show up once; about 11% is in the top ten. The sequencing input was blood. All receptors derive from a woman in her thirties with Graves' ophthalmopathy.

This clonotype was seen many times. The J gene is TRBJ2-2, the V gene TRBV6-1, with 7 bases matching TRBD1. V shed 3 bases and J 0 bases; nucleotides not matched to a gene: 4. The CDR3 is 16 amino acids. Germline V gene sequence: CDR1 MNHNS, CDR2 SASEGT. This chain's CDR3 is CASSEQGVANTGELFF. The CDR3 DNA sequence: TGTGCCAGCAGTGAGCAGGGGGTCGCGAACACCGGGGAGCTGTTTTTT.

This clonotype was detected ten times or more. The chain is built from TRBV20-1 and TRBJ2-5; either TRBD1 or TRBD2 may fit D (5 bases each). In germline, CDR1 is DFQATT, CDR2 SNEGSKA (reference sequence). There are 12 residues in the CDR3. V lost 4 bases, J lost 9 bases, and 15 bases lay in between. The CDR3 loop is CSAMPGQVSQYF. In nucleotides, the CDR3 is TGCAGTGCTATGCCGGGGCAAGTATCCCAGTACTTC.

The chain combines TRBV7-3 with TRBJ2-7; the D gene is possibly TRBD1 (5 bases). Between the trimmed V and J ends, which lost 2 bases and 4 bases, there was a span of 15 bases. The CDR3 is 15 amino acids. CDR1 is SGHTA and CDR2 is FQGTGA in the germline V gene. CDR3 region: CASSLRIGVRYEQYF. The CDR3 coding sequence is TGTGCCAGCAGCTTACGGATAGGGGTACGGTACGAGCAGTACTTC.

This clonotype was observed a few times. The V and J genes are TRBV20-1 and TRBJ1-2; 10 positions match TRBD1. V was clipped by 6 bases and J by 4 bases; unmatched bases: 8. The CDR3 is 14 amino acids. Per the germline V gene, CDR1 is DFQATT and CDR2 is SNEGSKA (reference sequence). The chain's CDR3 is CSAIDRGHRYGYTF. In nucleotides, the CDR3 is TGCAGTGCCATCGACAGGGGGCATCGCTATGGCTACACCTTC.

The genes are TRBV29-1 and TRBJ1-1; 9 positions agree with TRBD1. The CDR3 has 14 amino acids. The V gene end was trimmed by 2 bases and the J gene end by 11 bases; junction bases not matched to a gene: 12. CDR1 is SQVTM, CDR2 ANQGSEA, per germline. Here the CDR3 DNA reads TGCAGCGTTGAATCTCCGGGACAGGGCCGAGAGGCTTTCTTT. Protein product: CSVESPGQGREAFF.

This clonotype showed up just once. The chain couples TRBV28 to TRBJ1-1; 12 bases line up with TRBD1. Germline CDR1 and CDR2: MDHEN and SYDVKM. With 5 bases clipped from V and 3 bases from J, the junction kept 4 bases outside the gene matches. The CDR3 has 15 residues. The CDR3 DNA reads TGTGCCAGCAGTGGAAGGGACAGGGGGCACACTGAAGCTTTCTTT. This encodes CASSGRDRGHTEAFF. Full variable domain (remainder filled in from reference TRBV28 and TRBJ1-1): DVKVTQSSRYLVKRTGEKVFLECVQDMDHENMFWYRQDPGLGLRLIYFSYDVKMKEKGDIPEGYSVSREKKERFSLILESASTNQTSMYLCASSGRDRGHTEAFFGQGTRLTVV.

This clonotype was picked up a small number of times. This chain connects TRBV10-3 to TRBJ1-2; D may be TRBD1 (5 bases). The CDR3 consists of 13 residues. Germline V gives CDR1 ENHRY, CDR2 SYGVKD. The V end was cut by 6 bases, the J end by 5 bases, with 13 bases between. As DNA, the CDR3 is TGTGCCATCAGGGCAGGGCCGGGGTATGGCTACACCTTC. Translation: CAIRAGPGYGYTF.

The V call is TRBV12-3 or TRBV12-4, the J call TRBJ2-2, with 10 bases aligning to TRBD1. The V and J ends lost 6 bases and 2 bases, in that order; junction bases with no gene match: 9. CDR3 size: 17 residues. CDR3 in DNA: TGTGCCAGCAGACCCCCCCGGGACAGGGGTAACACCGGGGAGCTGTTTTTT. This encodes CASRPPRDRGNTGELFF.

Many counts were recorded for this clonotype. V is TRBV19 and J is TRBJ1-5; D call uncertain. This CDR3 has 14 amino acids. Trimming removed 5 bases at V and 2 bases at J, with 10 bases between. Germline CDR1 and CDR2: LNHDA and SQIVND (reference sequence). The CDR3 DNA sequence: TGTGCCAGTAGTGTGCTAATGGGCAATCAGCCCCAGCATTTT. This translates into CASSVLMGNQPQHF.

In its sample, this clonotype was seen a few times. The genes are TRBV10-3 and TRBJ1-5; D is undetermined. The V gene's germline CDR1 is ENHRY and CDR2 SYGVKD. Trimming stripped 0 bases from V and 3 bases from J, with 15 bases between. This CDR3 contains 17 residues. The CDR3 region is CAISESRSWEYNQPQHF. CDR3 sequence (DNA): TGTGCCATCAGTGAGTCGAGGTCCTGGGAATACAATCAGCCCCAGCATTTT.

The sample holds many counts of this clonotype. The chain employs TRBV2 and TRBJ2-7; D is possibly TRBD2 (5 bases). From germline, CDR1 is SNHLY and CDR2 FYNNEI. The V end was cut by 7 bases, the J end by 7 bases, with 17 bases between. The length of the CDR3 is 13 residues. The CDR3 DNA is TGTGCCAGCACACTCCTGCCGCGAGGGGAGCAGTACTTC. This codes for CASTLLPRGEQYF. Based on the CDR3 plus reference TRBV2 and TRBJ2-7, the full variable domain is EPEVTQTPSHQVTQMGQEVILRCVPISNHLYFYWYRQILGQKVEFLVSFYNNEISEKSEIFDDQFSVERPDGSNFTLKIRSTKLEDSAMYFCASTLLPRGEQYFGPGTRLTVT.

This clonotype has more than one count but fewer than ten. CDR3 DNA: TGTGCCAGCAGTTCAGGGGTCTACTCTGGAAACACCATATATTTT. Translating gives CASSSGVYSGNTIYF. The chain joins TRBV7-2 to TRBJ1-3; D is possibly TRBD1 (6 bases). Trimming removed 6 bases at V and 0 bases at J, with 12 bases between. The CDR3 runs to 15 residues. CDR1 and CDR2 (germline): SGHTA, FQGNSA.

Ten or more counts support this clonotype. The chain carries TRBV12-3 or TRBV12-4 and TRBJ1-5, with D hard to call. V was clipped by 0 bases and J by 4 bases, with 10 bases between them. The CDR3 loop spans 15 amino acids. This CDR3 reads CASSLAGKGNQPQHF. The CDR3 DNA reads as TGTGCCAGCAGTTTAGCTGGGAAAGGGAATCAGCCCCAGCATTTT.

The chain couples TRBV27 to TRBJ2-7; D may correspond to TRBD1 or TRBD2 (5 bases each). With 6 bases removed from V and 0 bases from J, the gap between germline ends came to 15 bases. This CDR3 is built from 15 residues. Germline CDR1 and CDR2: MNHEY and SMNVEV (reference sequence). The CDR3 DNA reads TGTGCCAGCAGGGGACCGGCAGGGCCCTCCTACGAGCAGTACTTC. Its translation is CASRGPAGPSYEQYF.

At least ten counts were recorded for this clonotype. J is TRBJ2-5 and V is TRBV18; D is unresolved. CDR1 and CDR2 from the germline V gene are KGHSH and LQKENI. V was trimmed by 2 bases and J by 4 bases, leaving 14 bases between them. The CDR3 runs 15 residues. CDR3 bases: TGTGCCAGCTCACCATTCGCCTCGGGTACAGAGACCCAGTACTTC. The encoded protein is CASSPFASGTETQYF.

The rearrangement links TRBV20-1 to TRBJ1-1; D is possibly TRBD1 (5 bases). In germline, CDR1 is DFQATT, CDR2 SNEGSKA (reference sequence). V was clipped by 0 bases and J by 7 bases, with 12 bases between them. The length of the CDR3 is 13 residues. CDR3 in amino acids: CSARDRGRGEAFF. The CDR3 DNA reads TGCAGTGCTAGAGATCGGGGACGAGGTGAAGCTTTCTTT.

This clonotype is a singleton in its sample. The CDR3 sequence: CASSKTGVDTEAFF. The CDR3 DNA follows: TGTGCCAGTAGTAAGACAGGGGTGGACACTGAAGCTTTCTTT. The J gene is TRBJ1-1, the V gene TRBV19; 8 positions agree with TRBD1. Germline loops: CDR1 LNHDA, CDR2 SQIVND (reference sequence). With 4 bases clipped from V and 3 bases from J, the junction kept 4 bases outside the gene matches. The CDR3 runs to 14 residues.

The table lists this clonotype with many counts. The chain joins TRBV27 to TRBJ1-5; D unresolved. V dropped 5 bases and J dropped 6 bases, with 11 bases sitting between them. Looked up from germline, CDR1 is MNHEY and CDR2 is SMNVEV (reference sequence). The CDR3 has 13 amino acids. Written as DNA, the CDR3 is TGTGCCAGCAGTCCTGGGAGGGCTCAGCCCCAGCATTTT. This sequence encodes CASSPGRAQPQHF.

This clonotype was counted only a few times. The CDR3 reads CASSPRDRYEQYF. CDR3 nucleotide sequence: TGTGCCAGCAGCCCCCGGGACAGATACGAGCAGTACTTC. The chain couples TRBV7-9 to TRBJ2-7; 7 bases fit TRBD1. The CDR3 totals 13 residues. Germline lookup yields CDR1 SEHNR and CDR2 FQNEAQ (reference sequence). After removal of 5 bases from V and 4 bases from J, the junction contained 5 bases not matched to a gene. The full variable domain, its missing parts supplied by reference TRBV7-9 and TRBJ2-7, is DTGVSQNPRHKITKRGQNVTFRCDPISEHNRLYWYRQTLGQGPEFLTYFQNEAQLEKSRLLSDRFSAERPKGSFSTLEIQRTEQGDSAMYLCASSPRDRYEQYFGPGTRLTVT.

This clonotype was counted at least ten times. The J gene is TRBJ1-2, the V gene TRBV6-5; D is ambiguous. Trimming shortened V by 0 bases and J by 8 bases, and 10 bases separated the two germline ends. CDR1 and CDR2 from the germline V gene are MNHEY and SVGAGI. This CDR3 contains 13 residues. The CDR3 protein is CASSYSTQEGYTF. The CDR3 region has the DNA TGTGCCAGCAGTTACTCGACTCAGGAGGGCTACACCTTC.

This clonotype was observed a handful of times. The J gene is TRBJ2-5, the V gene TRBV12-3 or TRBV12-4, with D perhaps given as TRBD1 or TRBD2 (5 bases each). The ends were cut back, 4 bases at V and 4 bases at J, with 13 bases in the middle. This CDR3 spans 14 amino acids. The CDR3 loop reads CASSWGQGVETQYF. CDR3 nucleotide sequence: TGTGCCAGCAGTTGGGGTCAGGGAGTAGAGACCCAGTACTTC.

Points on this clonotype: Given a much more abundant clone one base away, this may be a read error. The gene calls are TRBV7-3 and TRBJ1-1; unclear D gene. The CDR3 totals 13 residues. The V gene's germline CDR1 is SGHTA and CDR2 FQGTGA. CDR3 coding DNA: TGTGCCAGCAGCTTAACTACGAACACTGAAGCTTGCTTT. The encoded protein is CASSLTTNTEACF.